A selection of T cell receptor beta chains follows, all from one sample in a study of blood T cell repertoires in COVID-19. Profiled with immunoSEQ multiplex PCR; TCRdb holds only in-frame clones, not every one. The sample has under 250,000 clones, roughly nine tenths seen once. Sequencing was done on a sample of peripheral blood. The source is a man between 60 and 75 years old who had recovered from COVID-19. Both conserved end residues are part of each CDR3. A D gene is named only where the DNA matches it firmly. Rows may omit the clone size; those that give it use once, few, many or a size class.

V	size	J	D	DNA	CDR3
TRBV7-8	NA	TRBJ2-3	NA	TGTGCCAGCAGCTTACCTGCGGGGACTAGCACAGATACGCAGTATTTT	CASSLPAGTSTDTQYF
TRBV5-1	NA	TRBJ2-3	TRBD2	TGCGCCAGCAACGGGGGGGTTAGCACAGATACGCAGTATTTT	CASNGGVSTDTQYF
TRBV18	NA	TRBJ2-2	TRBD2	TGTGCCAGCTCACCACGGGAGGGAACCGGGGAGCTGTTTTTT	CASSPREGTGELFF
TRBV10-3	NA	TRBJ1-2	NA	TGTGCCATCAGTGAGTCGCGGCGCGCTATGGGGAGAACCTTC	CAISESRRAMGRTF
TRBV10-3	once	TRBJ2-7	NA	TGTGCCATCAGTGAAAGGTCAGGGGCCTTCTACGAGCAGTACTTC	CAISERSGAFYEQYF
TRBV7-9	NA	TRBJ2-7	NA	TGTGCCAGCAGCTGGGCGGCGGGTGACGAGCAGTACTTC	CASSWAAGDEQYF
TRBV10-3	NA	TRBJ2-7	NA	TGTGCCACCAGGGGGCGGGAGGGCCCAAAAGACGAGCAGTACTTC	CATRGREGPKDEQYF
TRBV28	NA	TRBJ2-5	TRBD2	TGTGCCAGCAGTTTTCTTGGGAGGGCCGGGGAGACCCAGTACTTC	CASSFLGRAGETQYF
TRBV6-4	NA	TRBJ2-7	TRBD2	TGTGCCAGCAGCCCCGAAGCGGGAGCCAACTACGAGCAGTACTTC	CASSPEAGANYEQYF
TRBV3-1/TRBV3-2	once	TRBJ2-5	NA	TGTGCCAGCAGCCCTCGTTGCGGACAAGAGACCCAGTACTTC	CASSPRCGQETQYF
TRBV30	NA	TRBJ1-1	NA	TGTGCCTGGAGTGTATGGAGCAACACTGAAGCTTTCTTT	CAWSVWSNTEAFF
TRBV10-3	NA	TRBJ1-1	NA	TGTGCCATCACAATACAGAAGAACACTGAAGCTTTCTTT	CAITIQKNTEAFF
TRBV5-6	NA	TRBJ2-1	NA	TGTGCCAGCAGCCAGGGGTGGGACGAGCAGTTCTTC	CASSQGWDEQFF
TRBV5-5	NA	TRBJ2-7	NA	TGTGCCAGCAGCTTTACTCCACAGGGCTACGAGCAGTACTTC	CASSFTPQGYEQYF
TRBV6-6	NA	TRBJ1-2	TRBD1	TGTGCCAGCAGTCCGACAGGGGACTATGGCTACACCTTC	CASSPTGDYGYTF
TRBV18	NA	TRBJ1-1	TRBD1	TGTGCCAGCTCACCTCCGACAGGGGTGAACACTGAAGCTTTCTTT	CASSPPTGVNTEAFF
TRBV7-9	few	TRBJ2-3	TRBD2	TGTGCCAGCAGCCCCGGGGTAGCGGGACCAGATACGCAGTATTTT	CASSPGVAGPDTQYF
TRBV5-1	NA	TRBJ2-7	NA	TGCGCCAGCAGCTTGTTACAAGCGAGCTCCTACGAGCAGTACTTC	CASSLLQASSYEQYF
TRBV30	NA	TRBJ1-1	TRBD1	TGTGCCTGGAGTCGGGACAGACTTAACACTGAAGCTTTCTTT	CAWSRDRLNTEAFF
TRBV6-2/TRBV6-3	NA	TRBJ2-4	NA	TGTGCCAGCAGTTACGGGACTTTAGCCAAAAACATTCAGTACTTC	CASSYGTLAKNIQYF
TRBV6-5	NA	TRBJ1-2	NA	TGTGCCAGCAGTTACTCGTTAGCAGGGGACTATGGCTACACCTTC	CASSYSLAGDYGYTF
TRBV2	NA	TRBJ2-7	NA	TGTGCCTGCGGCGGCGGGTGTTGGGGGGGCTGGTTGCCTTCTACCTACGAGCAGTACTTC	CACGGGCWGGWLPSTYEQYF
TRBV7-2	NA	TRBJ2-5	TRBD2	TGTGCCAGCAGCTTAAGGTGGAGGGCGCGGGAGGAGACCCAGTACTTC	CASSLRWRAREETQYF
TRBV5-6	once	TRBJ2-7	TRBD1	TGTGCCAGCAGCTTGGGGGTGACAGGGGTCTACGAGCAGTACTTC	CASSLGVTGVYEQYF
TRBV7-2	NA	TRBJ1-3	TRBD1	TGTGCCAGCAGCAGGGACAGCGGGCAAATTGGAAACACCATATATTTT	CASSRDSGQIGNTIYF
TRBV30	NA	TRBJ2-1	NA	TGTGCCTGGAGTGTACAGCGGGATGAGCAGTTCTTC	CAWSVQRDEQFF
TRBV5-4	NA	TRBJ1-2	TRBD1	TGTGCCAGCAGCTTGGGTGACGGACAGGTTTATGGCTACACCTTC	CASSLGDGQVYGYTF
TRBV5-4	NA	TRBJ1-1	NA	TGTGCCAGCAGCCCCAGGGGCATGAACACTGAAGCTTTCTTT	CASSPRGMNTEAFF
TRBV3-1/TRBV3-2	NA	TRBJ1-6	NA	TGTGCCAGCAGCCCCCTTGGGGGGAGCTCCTATAATTCACCCCTCCACTTT	CASSPLGGSSYNSPLHF
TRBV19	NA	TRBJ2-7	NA	TGTGCCAGTAGTATACCCAGGGACAACTACGAGCAGTACTTC	CASSIPRDNYEQYF
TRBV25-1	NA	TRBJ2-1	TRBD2	TGTGCCAGCAGTGAATGGAGCGGGAGGGCCGCTAATGAGCAGTTCTTC	CASSEWSGRAANEQFF
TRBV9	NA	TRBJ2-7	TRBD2	TGTGCCAGCAGCGGGACTAGCGGGGGGCTCGGCGAGCAGTACTTC	CASSGTSGGLGEQYF
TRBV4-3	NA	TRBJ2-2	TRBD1	TGCGCCAGCAGTCACCGGGACAGGGCCACCGGGGAGCTGTTTTTT	CASSHRDRATGELFF
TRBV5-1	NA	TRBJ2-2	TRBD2	TGCGCCAGCAGCTCGGGACTAGCGGGAGTCGTTAGGGAGCTGTTTTTT	CASSSGLAGVVRELFF
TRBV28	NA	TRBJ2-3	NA	TGTGCCAGCAGTTTGCCCCTCAAAGACTGGAACACAGATACGCAGTATTTT	CASSLPLKDWNTDTQYF
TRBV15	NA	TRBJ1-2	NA	TGTGCCACCAGCAGAGTACATGACAGCCTGGGCTACACCTTC	CATSRVHDSLGYTF
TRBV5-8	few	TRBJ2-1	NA	TGTGCCAGCAGCCCTCGAGACTCGACCTACAATGAGCAGTTCTTC	CASSPRDSTYNEQFF
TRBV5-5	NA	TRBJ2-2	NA	TGTGCCAGCAGCTTGCAGGCCGGATCGAACACCGGGGAGCTGTTTTTT	CASSLQAGSNTGELFF
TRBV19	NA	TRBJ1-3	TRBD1	TGTGCCAGTAGTGACAGGGCGGCCGGAAACACCATATATTTT	CASSDRAAGNTIYF
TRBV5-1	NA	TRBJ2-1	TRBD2	TGCGCCAGCAGCTTCTGGCCGGGACTAGCGGCCTACAATGAGCAGTTCTTC	CASSFWPGLAAYNEQFF
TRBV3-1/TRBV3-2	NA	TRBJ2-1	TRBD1	TGTGCCAGCAGCCAAGGGATTTTGGGGACAGGGGTTGGGGATGAGCAGTTCTTC	CASSQGILGTGVGDEQFF
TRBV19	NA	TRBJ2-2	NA	TGTGCCAGTAGTATCGTGGCAGGCCACACCGGGGAGCTGTTTTTT	CASSIVAGHTGELFF
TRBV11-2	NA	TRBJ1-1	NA	TGTGCCAGCAGCTTAGAGGGCAGCCGGAACACTGAAGCTTTCTTT	CASSLEGSRNTEAFF
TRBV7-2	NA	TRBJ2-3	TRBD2	TGTGCCAGCCGGATTAGCGGGAGAAGGGGCACAGATACGCAGTATTTT	CASRISGRRGTDTQYF
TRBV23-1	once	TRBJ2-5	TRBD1	TGCGCCAGCAGTCAAGGACAGGGACGAGAGACCCAGTACTTC	CASSQGQGRETQYF
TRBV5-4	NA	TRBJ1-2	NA	TGTGCCAGCAGCACACCCCAGGGTTCGAGAGGCTACACCTTC	CASSTPQGSRGYTF
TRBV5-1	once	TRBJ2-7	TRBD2	TGCGCCAGCAGCCTGACTAGCGGGTTTTCCCCCGCAGCCTACGAGCAGTACTTC	CASSLTSGFSPAAYEQYF